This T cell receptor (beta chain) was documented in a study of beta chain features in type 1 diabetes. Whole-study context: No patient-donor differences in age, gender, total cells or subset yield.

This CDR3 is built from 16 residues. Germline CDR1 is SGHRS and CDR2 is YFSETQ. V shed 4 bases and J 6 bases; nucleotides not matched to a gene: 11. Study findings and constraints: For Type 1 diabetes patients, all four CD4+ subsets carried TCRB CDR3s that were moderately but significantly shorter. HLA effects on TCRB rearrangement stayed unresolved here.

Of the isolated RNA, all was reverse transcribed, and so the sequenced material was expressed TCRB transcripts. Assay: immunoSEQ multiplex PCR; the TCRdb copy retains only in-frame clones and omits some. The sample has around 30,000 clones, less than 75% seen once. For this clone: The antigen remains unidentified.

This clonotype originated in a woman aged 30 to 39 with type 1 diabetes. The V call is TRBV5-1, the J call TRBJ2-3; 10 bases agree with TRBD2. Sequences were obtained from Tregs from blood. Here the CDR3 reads CASSLDPQRGGDTQYF. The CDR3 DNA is TGCGCCAGCAGCCTTGATCCCCAGCGGGGGGGGGATACGCAGTATTTT.